A single sample gave rise to the 30 T cell receptor beta chains below, sequenced in a study of molecular identifiers for immune sequencing clone quantification (dated by TCRdb to 2016 to 2019). The method behind the library was PCR. Sequencing took place on a NextSeq 500. TCRdb trimmed the raw reads at Q25, called clones with MiXCR and kept productive beta chains. Each CDR3 protein appears once, grouped with its most common genes and DNA. The sample data list about half a million distinct CDR3 sequences, and less than 30% of these were observed just once. The ten largest clones represent around 0.8% of the sample. The sample comprised naive CD8+ T cells from blood, with Jurkat cell RNA spiked in. The sample's cell subset or site label, in plain terms: FACS-sorted CD8+CD4-CCR7+CD45RA+ naive T cells. The receptors were gathered from a human donor in good health. Some libraries in this study had Jurkat cell RNA spiked in.

The rearrangement links TRBV5-1 to TRBJ2-2, with 11 nucleotides matching TRBD2. The V segment lost 0 bases and the J segment 4 bases; nucleotides outside the gene matches: 11. Germline V CDR1 and CDR2: SGHRS, YFSETQ. This CDR3 region has 19 residues. CDR3 loop: CASSLAVLAGAVVTGELFF. In DNA form, the CDR3 reads TGCGCCAGCAGCTTGGCGGTACTAGCGGGAGCTGTTGTCACCGGGGAGCTGTTTTTT.

The rearrangement uses TRBV25-1 and TRBJ2-5, with D possibly TRBD2 on 6 matching bases. Germline lookup yields CDR1 MGHDK and CDR2 SYGVNS. The V gene lost 5 bases and the J gene lost 3 bases, with 10 bases spanning the gap. This CDR3 contains 13 residues. CDR3 DNA: TGTGCCAGCAGTCGGGAGAATGAAGAGACCCAGTACTTC. Its protein is CASSRENEETQYF.

V gene TRBV20-1 combines with J gene TRBJ2-5, with D uncertain. With 6 bases removed from V and 5 bases from J, the gap between germline ends came to 16 bases. CDR1 is DFQATT and CDR2 is SNEGSKA in the germline V gene (reference sequence). The CDR3 consists of 13 residues. CDR3 residues: CSAPHGLRETQYF. The CDR3 nucleotides are TGCAGTGCCCCCCACGGGTTGAGGGAGACCCAGTACTTC.

This clonotype was seen a handful of times. The chain recombines TRBV2 with TRBJ1-2; D is undetermined. CDR1 is SNHLY, CDR2 FYNNEI, per germline. The CDR3 totals 16 residues. V shed 0 bases and J shed 0 bases, with 11 bases lying between them. Here the CDR3 DNA reads TGTGCCAGCAGTGAAGCGTCGGGTCTGCCTAACTATGGCTACACCTTC. Protein product: CASSEASGLPNYGYTF.

Many counts were recorded for this clonotype. J is TRBJ2-1 and V is TRBV6-5; 8 bases fit TRBD2. CDR3 size: 15 residues. V lost 0 bases to trimming and J lost 9 bases; unmatched junction nucleotides: 7. CDR1 is MNHEY, CDR2 SVGAGI, per germline. The DNA of the CDR3 is TGTGCCAGCAGTTACTCGGGACTAGAAGCGACTGAGCAGTTCTTC. Translating gives CASSYSGLEATEQFF.

The V call is TRBV20-1, the J call TRBJ2-1; unclear D gene. The V end was cut by 2 bases, the J end by 7 bases, with 12 bases between. Germline V CDR1 and CDR2: DFQATT, SNEGSKA (reference sequence). This CDR3 has 13 residues. CDR3 protein: CSARHPRWNEQFF. The CDR3 coding sequence is TGCAGTGCTAGACACCCCCGGTGGAATGAGCAGTTCTTC.

This clonotype was recorded many times. This chain connects TRBV10-3 to TRBJ1-1; D unresolved. This CDR3 is 12 amino acids long. Germline V gives CDR1 ENHRY, CDR2 SYGVKD. The V end was cut by 0 bases, the J end by 1 base, with 0 bases between. The CDR3 protein is CAISESNTEAFF. DNA of the CDR3: TGTGCCATCAGTGAGTCGAACACTGAAGCTTTCTTT.

Turning to this clonotype: A much larger clone differs from this one at a single base, so this may be a read error. The chain is built from TRBV12-3 or TRBV12-4 and TRBJ2-3; possible D gene TRBD2, 5 bases. The V gene lost 5 bases and the J gene lost 6 bases, with 15 bases spanning the gap. This CDR3 has 14 residues. The DNA for the CDR3 is TGTGCCAGCAGTCTCACCGAGAGGGATGATACGCAGTATTTT. This codes for CASSLTERDDTQYF.

This clonotype was seen a few times. CDR3 in amino acids: CASSHRDSPSYEQYF. In DNA, the CDR3 is TGTGCCAGCAGCCACCGGGACAGTCCTTCCTACGAGCAGTACTTC. J is TRBJ2-7 and V is TRBV11-3; TRBD1 agrees at 7 bases. V dropped 5 bases and J dropped 1; count of bases not matched to a gene: 8. Per germline, CDR1 SGHNT and CDR2 YENEEA. The CDR3 runs to 15 residues.

V gene TRBV3-1 combines with J gene TRBJ2-7; D gene uncertain. Germline loops: CDR1 LGHDT, CDR2 YNNKEL (reference sequence). Trimming pared 4 bases from V and 7 bases from J, leaving 11 bases between. CDR3 size: 12 residues. The CDR3 DNA is TGTGCCAGCAGCCCCCTCCCACCTGAGCAGTACTTC. Its translation is CASSPLPPEQYF.

This clonotype occurred many times. The rearrangement uses TRBV2 and TRBJ2-3; D may match TRBD1 or TRBD2 (5 bases each). CDR3 length: 14 amino acids. Germline CDR1 reads SNHLY; CDR2 reads FYNNEI. V was cut by 9 bases and J by 0 bases, with 13 bases left in between. This CDR3 is CARTGTGSTDTQYF. CDR3 nucleotides: TGTGCCAGAACCGGGACGGGTAGCACAGATACGCAGTATTTT.

At least ten counts were recorded for this clonotype. The chain joins TRBV5-4 to TRBJ1-6; D is perhaps TRBD1 (5 bases). CDR1 and CDR2 from the germline V gene are SGHNT and YYREEE (reference sequence). The CDR3 totals 14 residues. V gave up 0 bases and J gave up 7 bases, with 8 bases separating them. The CDR3 is CASSLDPGNSPLHF. CDR3 DNA: TGTGCCAGCAGCTTGGACCCAGGGAATTCACCCCTCCACTTT.

This clonotype has just a few counts. The chain couples TRBV15 to TRBJ2-3, with 9 bases that match TRBD2. Germline V lookup: CDR1 LNHNV, CDR2 YYDKDF (reference sequence). There are 18 residues in the CDR3. Trimming at V came to 0 bases and at J to 3 bases, leaving 10 bases not matched to a gene. The CDR3 nucleotides are TGTGCCACCAGCAGAGATCTTCGGCTAGCGGGGACTACAGATACGCAGTATTTT. This sequence encodes CATSRDLRLAGTTDTQYF.

This clonotype has a count of ten or more. CDR3 amino acids: CASSDPEYASTDTQYF. The CDR3 DNA follows: TGTGCCAGCAGTGACCCAGAATACGCTAGCACAGATACGCAGTATTTT. V gene TRBV2 combines with J gene TRBJ2-3; no reliable D call. This CDR3 has 16 residues. Trimming removed 3 bases at V and 0 bases at J, with 13 bases between. The germline V gene has CDR1 SNHLY and CDR2 FYNNEI.

There are a few counts of this clonotype. The genes are TRBV7-9 and TRBJ2-1, with TRBD2 matching 10 bases. Germline CDR1 is SEHNR and CDR2 is FQNEAQ (reference sequence). The CDR3 covers 17 residues. V lost 5 bases, J lost 6 bases, and 13 bases stayed unmatched. Here the CDR3 reads CASSPTLPSGRGNEQFF. The CDR3 nucleotides are TGTGCCAGCAGCCCGACCCTCCCTAGCGGGAGAGGCAATGAGCAGTTCTTC.

This clonotype was observed a few times. The CDR3 sequence: CASSERLAQETQYF. The CDR3 DNA reads as TGTGCCAGCAGCGAACGACTAGCCCAAGAGACCCAGTACTTC. The chain recombines TRBV28 with TRBJ2-5; 7 bases fit TRBD2. V trimming: 6 bases; J trimming: 1 base; junction bases outside the gene matches: 5. The CDR3 has 14 residues. Germline V gene sequence: CDR1 MDHEN, CDR2 SYDVKM.

This clonotype was seen at least ten times. This sequence joins TRBV7-9 and TRBJ2-2, with 7 positions matching TRBD2. CDR3 length equals 16 residues. Germline-derived CDR1 and CDR2 are SEHNR and FQNEAQ (reference sequence). Losses at the gene ends were 1 base for V and 4 bases for J; bases not matched to a gene: 6. The CDR3 sequence is CASSLEGGSLTGELFF. CDR3 DNA: TGTGCCAGCAGCTTAGAAGGCGGGAGCCTCACCGGGGAGCTGTTTTTT. The variable domain in full, with the rest retrieved from reference TRBV7-9 and TRBJ2-2, is DTGVSQNPRHKITKRGQNVTFRCDPISEHNRLYWYRQTLGQGPEFLTYFQNEAQLEKSRLLSDRFSAERPKGSFSTLEIQRTEQGDSAMYLCASSLEGGSLTGELFFGEGSRLTVL.

V gene TRBV7-9 combines with J gene TRBJ2-7, with TRBD2 matching over 8 bases. The V and J ends lost 5 bases and 5 bases, in that order; junction bases with no gene match: 8. The germline CDR1 and CDR2 sequences are SEHNR and FQNEAQ (reference sequence). This CDR3 is 14 amino acids long. DNA of the CDR3: TGTGCCAGCAGCGGCCCCGGGGGGGCTGACGAGCAGTACTTC. Protein: CASSGPGGADEQYF. Together with reference TRBV7-9 and TRBJ2-7, the CDR3 gives the full variable domain: DTGVSQNPRHKITKRGQNVTFRCDPISEHNRLYWYRQTLGQGPEFLTYFQNEAQLEKSRLLSDRFSAERPKGSFSTLEIQRTEQGDSAMYLCASSGPGGADEQYFGPGTRLTVT.

There are many counts of this clonotype. The chain employs TRBV5-4 and TRBJ1-1; D unclear. There are 21 residues in the CDR3. Germline CDR1 and CDR2: SGHNT and YYREEE (reference sequence). The V end lost 2 bases, the J end lost 9 bases, and 38 bases lay between the germline ends. CDR3 nucleotide sequence: TGTGCCAGCAGCTTACCCCGAGACGAGAAGAGAGTTTCGCTTTACAGTTCCCAAGCTTTCTTT. Protein product: CASSLPRDEKRVSLYSSQAFF.

This clonotype was seen many times. The chain combines TRBV20-1 with TRBJ2-6; 10 nucleotides line up with TRBD2. CDR3 length equals 17 residues. Germline CDR1 and CDR2: DFQATT and SNEGSKA (reference sequence). J gave up 0 bases and V 5 bases, and 7 bases lay outside the gene matches. CDR3 DNA: TGCAGTGCTTCCAAACTAGCGGGGAACTCTGGGGCCAACGTCCTGACTTTC. Its protein is CSASKLAGNSGANVLTF.

This clonotype was detected only once. A much larger clone is a single base away; this may be a read error. The conserved phenylalanine or tryptophan normally closing the CDR3 is absent here, so this likely arose from a read error. The chain combines TRBV7-2 with TRBJ2-1, with 7 bases lining up with TRBD1. The CDR3 is made up of 16 amino acids. Per the germline V gene, CDR1 is SGHTA and CDR2 is FQGNSA. After removal of 4 bases from V and 4 bases from J, the junction contained 10 bases not matched to a gene. The CDR3 DNA sequence: TGTGCCAGCAGCTCCCTACAGGGGAAACCTTACAATGAGCAGTTCCTC. Its protein is CASSSLQGKPYNEQFL.

This clonotype was detected many times. The rearrangement links TRBV6-1 to TRBJ1-1; D not resolved. Germline-derived CDR1 and CDR2 are MNHNS and SASEGT. Trimming left V 3 bases short and J 7 bases short, with 3 bases between. The CDR3 is made up of 10 amino acids. CDR3 in amino acids: CASSDREAFF. In DNA form, the CDR3 reads TGTGCCAGCAGTGACCGTGAAGCTTTCTTT.

As for this clonotype: The junction and the germline gene differ at one end; a read error may be behind it. The chain is built from TRBV5-3 and TRBJ1-2; 11 nucleotides agree with TRBD1. TRBV5-3 is flagged as an ORF with uncertain function. The CDR3 has 17 residues. In DNA, the CDR3 is TGTGCCAGCAGCTTGGCCCTAGGACAGGGGGCAGAATATGACTACACCTTC. It is translated as CASSLALGQGAEYDYTF.

This clonotype was picked up many times. The chain carries TRBV7-2 and TRBJ2-3; possible D gene TRBD1, 5 bases. Trimming removed 7 bases from V and 2 bases from J, with 16 bases in between. The germline gives CDR1 SGHTA, CDR2 FQGNSA. This CDR3 has 15 residues. CDR3 nucleotides: TGTGCCAGCACAGGCTATCAGGGTTTCACAGATACGCAGTATTTT. It yields the protein CASTGYQGFTDTQYF.

This clonotype was seen a handful of times. V usage is TRBV11-3 and J usage is TRBJ2-3; 7 bases are shared with TRBD1. Germline values: CDR1 SGHNT, CDR2 YENEEA. The length of the CDR3 is 16 residues. V dropped 4 bases and J dropped 0; count of bases not matched to a gene: 7. The DNA of the CDR3 is TGTGCCAGCAGCTCCGGGACAGAGACTAGCACAGATACGCAGTATTTT. Amino acid sequence: CASSSGTETSTDTQYF.

The rearrangement uses TRBV7-9 and TRBJ2-7; D unresolved. The CDR3 sequence is 13 residues long. Germline V gives CDR1 SEHNR, CDR2 FQNEAQ (reference sequence). Deletions cut 3 bases from V and 4 bases from J, with 10 bases between. This CDR3 reads CASSLQLRYEQYF. The DNA of the CDR3 is TGTGCCAGCAGCTTGCAGCTACGGTACGAGCAGTACTTC. Full variable domain (rest looked up from reference TRBV7-9 and TRBJ2-7): DTGVSQNPRHKITKRGQNVTFRCDPISEHNRLYWYRQTLGQGPEFLTYFQNEAQLEKSRLLSDRFSAERPKGSFSTLEIQRTEQGDSAMYLCASSLQLRYEQYFGPGTRLTVT.

About this clonotype itself: A much larger clone lies one base from this, so it may be a read error. Lacking the conserved final phenylalanine or tryptophan, this CDR3 likely reflects a read error. The chain carries TRBV11-2 and TRBJ2-5; D remains ambiguous. Trimming removed 0 bases from V and 1 base from J, with 12 bases in between. In germline, CDR1 is SGHAT, CDR2 FQNNGV. The CDR3 sequence is 16 residues long. CDR3 DNA: TGTGCCAGCAGCTTAGATCAAGCCAGCGTCCAAGAGACCCAGTACATC. Protein sequence: CASSLDQASVQETQYI.

This clonotype showed up just a few times. The gene calls are TRBV5-5 and TRBJ1-2; D is uncertain. The CDR3 has 15 residues. The germline CDR1 and CDR2 sequences are SGHKS and YYEKEE (reference sequence). Trimming removed 4 bases at V and 2 bases at J, with 15 bases between. The DNA for the CDR3 is TGTGCCAGCAGCCCACGGGCCCCTGAAAACTATGGCTACACCTTC. Amino acid sequence: CASSPRAPENYGYTF. Combining the CDR3 with reference TRBV5-5 and TRBJ1-2 gives the whole variable domain DAGVTQSPTHLIKTRGQQVTLRCSPISGHKSVSWYQQVLGQGPQFIFQYYEKEERGRGNFPDRFSARQFPNYSSELNVNALLLGDSALYLCASSPRAPENYGYTFGSGTRLTVV.

This clonotype has ten or more counts. CDR3 in DNA: TGTGCCAGCAGCTTAGTAGACTACTATGGCTACACCTTC. Protein sequence: CASSLVDYYGYTF. The rearrangement joins TRBV7-9 to TRBJ1-2, with D uncertain. The germline gives CDR1 SEHNR, CDR2 FQNEAQ (reference sequence). The CDR3 is 13 residues long. Trimming took 1 base from V and 3 from J, leaving 6 bases between them.

This clonotype was recorded a few times. This chain links TRBV24-1 with TRBJ2-2; 9 bases are shared with TRBD1. This CDR3 contains 17 residues. V was clipped by 3 bases and J by 3 bases; unmatched bases: 7. Germline V gene sequence: CDR1 KGHDR, CDR2 SFDVKD. For the CDR3, the DNA is TGTGCCACCAGTGATAGGACAGGGGTTCGAGACACCGGGGAGCTGTTTTTT. Residues: CATSDRTGVRDTGELFF.